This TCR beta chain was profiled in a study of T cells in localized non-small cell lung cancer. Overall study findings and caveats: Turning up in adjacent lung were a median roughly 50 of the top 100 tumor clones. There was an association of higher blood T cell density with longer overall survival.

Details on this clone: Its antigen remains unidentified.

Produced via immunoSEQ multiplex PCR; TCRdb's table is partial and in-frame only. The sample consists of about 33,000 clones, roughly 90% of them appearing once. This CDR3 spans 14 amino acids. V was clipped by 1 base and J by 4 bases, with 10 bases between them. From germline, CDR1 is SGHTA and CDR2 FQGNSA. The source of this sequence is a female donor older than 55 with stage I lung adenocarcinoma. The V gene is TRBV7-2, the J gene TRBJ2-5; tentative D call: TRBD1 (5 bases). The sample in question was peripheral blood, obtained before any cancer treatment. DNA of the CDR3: TGTGCCAGCAGCTTAGTTGCAGGGTCAGAGACCCAGTACTTC. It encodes CASSLVAGSETQYF.